Listed here is a single TCR beta chain. The data were taken from a study of blood T cell repertoires in COVID-19. Original processing methods: Using reference gene primer amplification, nucleated cell counts were estimated. The data were produced by immunoSEQ multiplex PCR, yet TCRdb's version contains in-frame clones alone and is incomplete. V and J calls and clone size are as listed in that table; D and trimming were resolved from the DNA. Of fewer than 85,000 clones listed, about 83% are singletons. The CDR3 has 15 amino acids. V was cut by 4 bases and J by 2 bases, with 13 bases left in between. From germline, CDR1 is SGDLS and CDR2 YYNGEE.

Sequences were obtained from peripheral blood. This rearrangement joins TRBV9 to TRBJ2-1, with D tentatively TRBD1 (5 bases). The receptor comes from a man in his thirties or forties with COVID-19, enrolled during active disease. The CDR3 region has the DNA TGTGCCAGCAGCTCTCTGGGGCGTACCTACAATGAGCAGTTCTTC. Its protein product is CASSSLGRTYNEQFF.